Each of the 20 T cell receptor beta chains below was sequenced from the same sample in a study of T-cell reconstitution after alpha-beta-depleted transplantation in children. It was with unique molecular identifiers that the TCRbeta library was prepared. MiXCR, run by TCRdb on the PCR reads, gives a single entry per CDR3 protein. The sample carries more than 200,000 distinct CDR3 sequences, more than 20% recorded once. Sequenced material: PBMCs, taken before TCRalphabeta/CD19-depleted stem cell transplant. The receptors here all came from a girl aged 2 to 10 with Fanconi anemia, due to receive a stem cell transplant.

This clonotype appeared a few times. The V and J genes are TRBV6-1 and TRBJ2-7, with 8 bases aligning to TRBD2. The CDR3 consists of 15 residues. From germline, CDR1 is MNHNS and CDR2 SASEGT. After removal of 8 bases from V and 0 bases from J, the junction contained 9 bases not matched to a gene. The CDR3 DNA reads TGTGCCAGCTGGAGTGAACTAGCGGTCTCCTACGAGCAGTACTTC. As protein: CASWSELAVSYEQYF.

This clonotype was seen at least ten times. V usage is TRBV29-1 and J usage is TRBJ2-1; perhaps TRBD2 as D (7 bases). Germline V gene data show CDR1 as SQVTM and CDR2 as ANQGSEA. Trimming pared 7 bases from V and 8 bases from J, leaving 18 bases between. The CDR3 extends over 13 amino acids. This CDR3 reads CSAKPGGPDEQFF. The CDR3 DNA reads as TGCAGCGCTAAGCCCGGGGGGCCGGATGAGCAGTTCTTC.

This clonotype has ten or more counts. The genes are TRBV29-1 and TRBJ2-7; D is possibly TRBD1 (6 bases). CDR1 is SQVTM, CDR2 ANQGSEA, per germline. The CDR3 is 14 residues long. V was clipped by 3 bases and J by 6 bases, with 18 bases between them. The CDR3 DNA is TGCAGCGTTGAGGCCAGCAGGGGACAAGGCGAGCAGTACTTC. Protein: CSVEASRGQGEQYF.

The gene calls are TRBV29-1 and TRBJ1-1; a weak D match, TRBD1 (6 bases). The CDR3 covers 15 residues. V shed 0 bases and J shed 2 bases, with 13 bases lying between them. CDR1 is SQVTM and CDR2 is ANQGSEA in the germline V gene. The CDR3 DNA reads TGCAGCGTTGAAGATCCGGAGACAGGTAACACTGAAGCTTTCTTT. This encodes CSVEDPETGNTEAFF.

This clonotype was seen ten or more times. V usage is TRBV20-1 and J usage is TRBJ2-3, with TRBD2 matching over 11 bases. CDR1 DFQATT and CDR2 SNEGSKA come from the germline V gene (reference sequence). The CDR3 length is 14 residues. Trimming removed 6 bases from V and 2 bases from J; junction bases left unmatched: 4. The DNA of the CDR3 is TGCAGTGCGGGACTAGCGGTAGTCACAGATACGCAGTATTTT. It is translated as CSAGLAVVTDTQYF.

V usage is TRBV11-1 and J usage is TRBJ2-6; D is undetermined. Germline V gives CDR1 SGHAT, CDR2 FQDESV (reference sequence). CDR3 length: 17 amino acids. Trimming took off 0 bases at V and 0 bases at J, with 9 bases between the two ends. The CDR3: CASSLAESSSGANVLTF. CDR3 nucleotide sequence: TGTGCCAGCAGCTTAGCGGAATCCTCCTCTGGGGCCAACGTCCTGACTTTC.

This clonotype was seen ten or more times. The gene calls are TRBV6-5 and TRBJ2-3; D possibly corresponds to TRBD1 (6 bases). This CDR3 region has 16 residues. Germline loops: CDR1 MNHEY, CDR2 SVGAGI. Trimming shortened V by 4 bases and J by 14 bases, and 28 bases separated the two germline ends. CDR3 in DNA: TGTGCCAGCAGTTCCCATAGTCCAGGGGCCGGGGATATGGCGTATTTT. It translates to CASSSHSPGAGDMAYF.

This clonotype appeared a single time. The CDR3 sequence: CASSLVLAGAEQYF. The CDR3 region has the DNA TGTGCCAGCAGCTTAGTACTAGCGGGAGCCGAGCAGTACTTC. V gene TRBV7-6 combines with J gene TRBJ2-7, with 11 bases lining up with TRBD2. Germline lookup yields CDR1 SGHVS and CDR2 FNYEAQ. V shed 1 base, J shed 6 bases, and the junction held 2 bases outside the gene matches. The CDR3 spans 14 residues.

CDR3 sequence (DNA): TGTGCCAGCAGTGAGGGGACTGGCACCGGGGAGCTGTTTTTT. It translates to CASSEGTGTGELFF. This chain joins TRBV6-1 and TRBJ2-2, with D tentatively TRBD2 (6 bases). V gave up 3 bases and J gave up 4 bases, with 9 bases separating them. The CDR3 runs to 14 residues. Germline V gene sequence: CDR1 MNHNS, CDR2 SASEGT.

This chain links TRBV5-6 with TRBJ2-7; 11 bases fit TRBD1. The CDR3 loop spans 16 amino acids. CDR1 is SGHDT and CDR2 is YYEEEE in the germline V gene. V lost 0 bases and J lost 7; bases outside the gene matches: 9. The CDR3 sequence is CASSLGTGGARGEQYF. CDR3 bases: TGTGCCAGCAGCTTGGGGACAGGGGGCGCCCGGGGGGAGCAGTACTTC.

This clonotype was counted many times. The CDR3 spells CASSPREYQETQYF. CDR3 in DNA: TGTGCCAGCAGCCCCAGGGAGTACCAAGAGACCCAGTACTTC. The chain couples TRBV7-9 to TRBJ2-5; D tentatively fits TRBD1 or TRBD2 (5 bases each). The CDR3 totals 14 residues. The ends were cut back, 5 bases at V and 0 bases at J, with 10 bases in the middle. From germline, CDR1 is SEHNR and CDR2 FQNEAQ (reference sequence).

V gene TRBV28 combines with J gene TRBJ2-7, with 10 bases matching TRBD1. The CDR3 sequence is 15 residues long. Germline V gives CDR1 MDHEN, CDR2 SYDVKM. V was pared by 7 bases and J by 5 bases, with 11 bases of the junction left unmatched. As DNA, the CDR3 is TGTGCCAGCACTAAAGACAGGGGGCTGGGAGACGAGCAGTACTTC. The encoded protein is CASTKDRGLGDEQYF.

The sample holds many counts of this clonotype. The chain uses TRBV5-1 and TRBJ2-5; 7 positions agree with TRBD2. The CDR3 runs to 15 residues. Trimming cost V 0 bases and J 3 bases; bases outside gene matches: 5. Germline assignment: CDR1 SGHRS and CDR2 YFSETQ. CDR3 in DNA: TGCGCCAGCAGCTTGGGGGGGACTACTGAAGAGACCCAGTACTTC. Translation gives CASSLGGTTEETQYF.

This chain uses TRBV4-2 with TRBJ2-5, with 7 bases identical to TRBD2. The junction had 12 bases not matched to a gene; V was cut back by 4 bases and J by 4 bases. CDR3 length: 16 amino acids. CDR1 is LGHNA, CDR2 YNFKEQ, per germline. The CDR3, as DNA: TGTGCCAGCAGCCCCCCCCTAGCGGAGGAGGGAGAGACCCAGTACTTC. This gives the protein CASSPPLAEEGETQYF.

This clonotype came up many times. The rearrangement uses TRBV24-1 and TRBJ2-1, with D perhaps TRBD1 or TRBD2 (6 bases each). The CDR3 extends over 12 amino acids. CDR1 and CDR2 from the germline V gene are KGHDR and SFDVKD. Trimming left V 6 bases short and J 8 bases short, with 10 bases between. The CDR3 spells CATSTRGHEQFF. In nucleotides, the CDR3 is TGTGCCACCAGTACCCGGGGGCATGAGCAGTTCTTC.

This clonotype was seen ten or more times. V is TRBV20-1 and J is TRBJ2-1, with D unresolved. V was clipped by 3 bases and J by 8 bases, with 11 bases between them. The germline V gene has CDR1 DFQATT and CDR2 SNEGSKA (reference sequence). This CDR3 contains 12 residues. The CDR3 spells CSASLSEDEQFF. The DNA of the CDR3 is TGCAGTGCTAGTTTATCTGAGGATGAGCAGTTCTTC.

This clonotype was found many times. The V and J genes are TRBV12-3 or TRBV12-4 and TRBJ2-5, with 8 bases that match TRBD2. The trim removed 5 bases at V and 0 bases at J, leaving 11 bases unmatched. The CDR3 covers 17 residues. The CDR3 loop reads CASSGRTVGRDQETQYF. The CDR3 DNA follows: TGTGCCAGCAGTGGGAGGACGGTCGGGAGGGACCAAGAGACCCAGTACTTC.

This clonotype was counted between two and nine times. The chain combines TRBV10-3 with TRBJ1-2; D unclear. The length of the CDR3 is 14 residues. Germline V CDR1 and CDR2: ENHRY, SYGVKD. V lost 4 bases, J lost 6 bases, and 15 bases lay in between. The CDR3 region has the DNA TGTGCCATCAGTGGGACGGCCCCTTGGAATGGCTACACCTTC. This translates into CAISGTAPWNGYTF.

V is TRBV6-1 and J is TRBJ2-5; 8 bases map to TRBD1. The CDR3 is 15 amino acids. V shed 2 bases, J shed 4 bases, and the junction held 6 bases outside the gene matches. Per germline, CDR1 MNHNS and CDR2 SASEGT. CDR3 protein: CASSESRTGLETQYF. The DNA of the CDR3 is TGTGCCAGCAGTGAATCCCGGACAGGGCTAGAGACCCAGTACTTC.

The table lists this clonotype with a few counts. CDR3: CSHRRGLAPNGETQYF. The CDR3 DNA follows: TGCAGTCATCGAAGGGGACTGGCACCGAACGGGGAGACCCAGTACTTC. V and J are TRBV20-1 and TRBJ2-5, with D possibly matching TRBD2 (6 bases). The CDR3 has 16 amino acids. V was clipped by 8 bases and J by 5 bases, with 27 bases between them. The V gene's germline CDR1 is DFQATT and CDR2 SNEGSKA (reference sequence).